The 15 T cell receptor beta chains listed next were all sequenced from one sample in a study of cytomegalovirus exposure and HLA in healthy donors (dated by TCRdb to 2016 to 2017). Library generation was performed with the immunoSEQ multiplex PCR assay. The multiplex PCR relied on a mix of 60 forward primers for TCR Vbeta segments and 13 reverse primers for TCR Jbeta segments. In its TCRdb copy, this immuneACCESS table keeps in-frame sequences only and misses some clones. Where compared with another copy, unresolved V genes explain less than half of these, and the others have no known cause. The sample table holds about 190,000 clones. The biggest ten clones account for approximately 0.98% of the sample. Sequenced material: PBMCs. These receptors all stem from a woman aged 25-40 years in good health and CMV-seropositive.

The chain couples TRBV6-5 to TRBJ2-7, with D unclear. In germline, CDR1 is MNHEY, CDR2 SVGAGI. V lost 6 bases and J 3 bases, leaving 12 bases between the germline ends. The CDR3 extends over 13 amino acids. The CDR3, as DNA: TGTGCCAGCAGACCCACCGGGTTCTACGAGCAGTACTTC. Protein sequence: CASRPTGFYEQYF.

The CDR3 loop reads CASSRGQGEKAFF. CDR3 sequence (DNA): TGTGCCAGCTCACGGGGACAGGGGGAGAAGGCTTTCTTT. V is TRBV18 and J is TRBJ1-1; 11 positions match TRBD1. CDR1 is KGHSH and CDR2 is LQKENI in the germline V gene. The CDR3 has 13 amino acids. J gave up 11 bases and V 4 bases, and 6 bases lay outside the gene matches.

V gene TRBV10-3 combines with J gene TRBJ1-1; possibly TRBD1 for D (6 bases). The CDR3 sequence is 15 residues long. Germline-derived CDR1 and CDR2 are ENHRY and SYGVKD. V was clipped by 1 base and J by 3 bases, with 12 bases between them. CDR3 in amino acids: CAISEFTGFDTEAFF. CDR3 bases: TGTGCCATCAGTGAGTTTACAGGGTTCGACACTGAAGCTTTCTTT.

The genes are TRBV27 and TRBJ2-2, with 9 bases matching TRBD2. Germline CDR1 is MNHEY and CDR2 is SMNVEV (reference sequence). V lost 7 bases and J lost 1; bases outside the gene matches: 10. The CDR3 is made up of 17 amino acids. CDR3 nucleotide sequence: TGTGCCAGCATGAGGGGCGGGAGGGCCTTGAACACCGGGGAGCTGTTTTTT. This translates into CASMRGGRALNTGELFF.

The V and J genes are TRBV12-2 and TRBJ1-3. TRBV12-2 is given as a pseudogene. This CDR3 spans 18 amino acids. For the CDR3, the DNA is TGTGCAAGTCCCCTTAAGGGGCTCGGGGGTAAATCTGGAAACACCATATATTTT. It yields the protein CASPLKGLGGKSGNTIYF.

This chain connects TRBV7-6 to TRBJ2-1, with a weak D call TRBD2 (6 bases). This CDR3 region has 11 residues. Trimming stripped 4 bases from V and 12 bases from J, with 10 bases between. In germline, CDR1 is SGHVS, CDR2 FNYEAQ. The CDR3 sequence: CASSSTSGQFF. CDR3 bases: TGTGCCAGCAGCTCGACTAGTGGGCAGTTCTTC.

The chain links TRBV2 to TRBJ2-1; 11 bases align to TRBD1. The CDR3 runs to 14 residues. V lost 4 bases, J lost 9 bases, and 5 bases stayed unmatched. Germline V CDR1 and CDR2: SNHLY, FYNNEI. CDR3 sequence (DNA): TGTGCCAGCAGTGCAGGGGGGACAGGGGGTGAGCAGTTCTTC. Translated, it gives CASSAGGTGGEQFF. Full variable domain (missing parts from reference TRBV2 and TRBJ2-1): EPEVTQTPSHQVTQMGQEVILRCVPISNHLYFYWYRQILGQKVEFLVSFYNNEISEKSEIFDDQFSVERPDGSNFTLKIRSTKLEDSAMYFCASSAGGTGGEQFFGPGTRLTVL.

The CDR3 protein is CASGLDDRGRGNQPQHF. The CDR3 DNA is TGTGCTAGTGGTTTGGACGACAGGGGCCGTGGCAATCAGCCCCAGCATTTT. The V call is TRBV12-5, the J call TRBJ1-5; 8 nucleotides align to TRBD1. After removal of 1 base from V and 2 bases from J, the junction contained 7 bases not matched to a gene. The germline V gene has CDR1 LGHNT and CDR2 FRNRAP. The CDR3 contains 17 residues.

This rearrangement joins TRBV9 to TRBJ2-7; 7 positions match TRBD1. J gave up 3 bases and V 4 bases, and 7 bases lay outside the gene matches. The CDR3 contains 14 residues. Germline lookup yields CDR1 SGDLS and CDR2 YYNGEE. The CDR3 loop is CASSSGTAHYEQYF. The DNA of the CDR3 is TGTGCCAGCAGCTCCGGGACAGCGCACTACGAGCAGTACTTC.

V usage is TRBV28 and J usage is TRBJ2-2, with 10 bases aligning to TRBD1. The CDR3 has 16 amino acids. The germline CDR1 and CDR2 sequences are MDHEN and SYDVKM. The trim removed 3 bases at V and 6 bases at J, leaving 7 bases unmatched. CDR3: CASSFSGQGLSGELFF. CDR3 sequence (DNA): TGTGCCAGCAGTTTTTCGGGACAGGGGTTGTCCGGGGAGCTGTTTTTT.

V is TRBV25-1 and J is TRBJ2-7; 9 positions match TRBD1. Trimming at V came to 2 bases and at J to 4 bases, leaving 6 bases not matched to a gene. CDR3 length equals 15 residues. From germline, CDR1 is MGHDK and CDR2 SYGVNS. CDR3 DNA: TGTGCCAGCAGTGAACTCGGACAGGGGCTTTACGAGCAGTACTTC. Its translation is CASSELGQGLYEQYF.

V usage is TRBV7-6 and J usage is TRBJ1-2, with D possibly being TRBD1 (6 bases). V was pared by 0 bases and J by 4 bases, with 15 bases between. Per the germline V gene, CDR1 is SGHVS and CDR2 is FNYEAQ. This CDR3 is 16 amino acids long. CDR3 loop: CASSLANPGAGYGYTF. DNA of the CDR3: TGTGCCAGCAGCTTAGCGAACCCAGGGGCCGGCTATGGCTACACCTTC.

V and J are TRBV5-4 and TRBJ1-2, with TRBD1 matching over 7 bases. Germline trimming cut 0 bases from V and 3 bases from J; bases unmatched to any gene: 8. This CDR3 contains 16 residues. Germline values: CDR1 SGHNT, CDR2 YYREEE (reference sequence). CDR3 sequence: CASSLENRGGDYGYTF. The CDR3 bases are TGTGCCAGCAGCTTGGAAAACAGGGGAGGAGACTATGGCTACACCTTC.

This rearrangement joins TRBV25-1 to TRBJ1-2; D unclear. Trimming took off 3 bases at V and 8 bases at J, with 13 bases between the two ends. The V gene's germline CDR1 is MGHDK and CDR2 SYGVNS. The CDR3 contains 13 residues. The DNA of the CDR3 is TGTGCCAGCAGTGAGCCCCGGTCCGTGGGCTACACCTTC. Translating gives CASSEPRSVGYTF.

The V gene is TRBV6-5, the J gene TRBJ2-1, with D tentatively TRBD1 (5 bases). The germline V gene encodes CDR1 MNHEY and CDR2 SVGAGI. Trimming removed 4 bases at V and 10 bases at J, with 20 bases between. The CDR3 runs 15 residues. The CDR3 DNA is TGTGCCAGCAGTTTCACGGTAGGGGTTCCTCGGGAGCAGTTCTTC. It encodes CASSFTVGVPREQFF.